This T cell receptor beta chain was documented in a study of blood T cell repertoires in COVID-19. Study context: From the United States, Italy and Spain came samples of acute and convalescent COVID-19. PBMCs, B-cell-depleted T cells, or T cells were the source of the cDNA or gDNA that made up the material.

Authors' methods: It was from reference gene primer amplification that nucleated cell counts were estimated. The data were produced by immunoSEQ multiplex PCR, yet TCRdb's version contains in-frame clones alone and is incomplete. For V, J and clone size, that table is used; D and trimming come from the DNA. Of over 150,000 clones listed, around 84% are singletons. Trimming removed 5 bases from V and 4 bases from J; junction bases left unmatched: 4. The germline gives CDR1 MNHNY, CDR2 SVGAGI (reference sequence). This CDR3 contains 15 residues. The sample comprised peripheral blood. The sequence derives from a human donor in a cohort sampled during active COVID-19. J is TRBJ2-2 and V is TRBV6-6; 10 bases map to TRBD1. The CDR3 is CASSTGTGVTGELFF. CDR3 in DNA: TGTGCCAGCAGTACCGGGACAGGGGTCACCGGGGAGCTGTTTTTT.